This T cell receptor beta chain is from a study of a mutant IDH1 vaccine in newly diagnosed glioma. On the study more broadly: Investigators started vaccination 4-6 weeks after radiotherapy alone, or with temozolomide cycles. Patients got radiotherapy, temozolomide, or both beforehand, and most got both. General study points: Across multiple MHC alleles, roughly 93% of patients had vaccine-induced responses.

Noted time point: week 23, last vaccination. Every vaccine dose comprised 300 ug of mutant IDH1 20-mer peptide plus topical imiquimod. In every donor, the tumor was a new WHO grade 3 or 4 IDH1-mutant, ATRX-lost astrocytoma. Assay: immunoSEQ multiplex PCR; the TCRdb copy retains only in-frame clones and omits some. Of tens of thousands of clones listed, 75% to 90% are singletons. Remarks on this clone: No antigen is known for it.

Specimen: PBMCs, collected from a glioma patient whose treatment included an IDH1 peptide vaccine. This clonotype was sampled from a man in his forties with glioma.

CDR3 residues: CSVLRTTDLNEQFF. For the CDR3, the DNA is TGCAGCGTTCTCAGGACGACCGACCTCAATGAGCAGTTCTTC. The chain is built from TRBV29-1 and TRBJ2-1; unclear D gene. CDR3 length: 14 residues. Germline V gene data show CDR1 as SQVTM and CDR2 as ANQGSEA. Trimming left V 5 bases short and J 6 bases short, with 17 bases between.